This record looks at one T cell receptor (beta chain) sequence and its context. Only in-frame clones appear in the TCRdb table, and some are missing; sequencing was by immunoSEQ multiplex PCR. This table has tens of thousands of clones, about 87% appearing once. These data are taken from a study of PD-1 blockade in mismatch repair-deficient tumors. The J segment lost 0 bases and the V segment lost 5 bases, leaving 6 bases of the junction unmatched. In germline, CDR1 is SEHNR, CDR2 FQNEAQ (reference sequence). The CDR3 extends over 19 amino acids. The sample was peripheral blood, taken 52 weeks after starting pembrolizumab. The receptor's source is an adult with mismatch repair-deficient cancer. The rearrangement uses TRBV7-9 and TRBJ2-2, with 16 positions matching TRBD2. DNA for the CDR3: TGTGCCAGCAGCCCCGGGACTAGCGGGAGGGAATCGAACACCGGGGAGCTGTTTTTT. Its protein is CASSPGTSGRESNTGELFF.